This T cell receptor (beta chain) came from a study of blood T cell repertoires in COVID-19. Looking at the study overall: Samples of COVID-19 (acute and convalescent) were obtained from the United States, Italy and Spain.

Clones were sequenced by immunoSEQ multiplex PCR, and TCRdb holds only the in-frame ones, with some missing. The sample includes 50,000 or so clones, 87% of them seen just once. Germline CDR1 SGDLS, CDR2 YYNGEE. The CDR3 runs 18 residues. V was clipped by 0 bases and J by 5 bases, with 23 bases between them. The chain recombines TRBV9 with TRBJ2-5; the D gene is possibly TRBD2 (5 bases). The specimen sequenced was peripheral blood. The source is a man aged 50-60 years with active COVID-19. This CDR3 reads CASSVGPWPGTERETQYF. DNA for the CDR3: TGTGCCAGCAGCGTAGGACCCTGGCCAGGCACGGAGCGGGAGACCCAGTACTTC.